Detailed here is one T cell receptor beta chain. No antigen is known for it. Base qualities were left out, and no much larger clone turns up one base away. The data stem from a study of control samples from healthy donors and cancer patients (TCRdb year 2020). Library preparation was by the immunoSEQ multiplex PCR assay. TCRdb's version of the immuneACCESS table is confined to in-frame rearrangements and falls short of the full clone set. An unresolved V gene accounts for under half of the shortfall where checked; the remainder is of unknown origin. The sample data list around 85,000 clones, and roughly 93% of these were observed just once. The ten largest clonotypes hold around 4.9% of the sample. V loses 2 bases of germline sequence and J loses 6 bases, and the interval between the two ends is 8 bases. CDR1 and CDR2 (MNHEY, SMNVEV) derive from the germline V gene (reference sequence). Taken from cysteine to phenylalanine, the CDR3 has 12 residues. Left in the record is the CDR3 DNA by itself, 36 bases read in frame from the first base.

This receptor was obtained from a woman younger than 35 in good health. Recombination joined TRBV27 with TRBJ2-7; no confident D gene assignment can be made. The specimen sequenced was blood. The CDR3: CASSLMGTEQYF. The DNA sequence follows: TGTGCCAGCAGTTTAATGGGTACCGAGCAGTACTTC.